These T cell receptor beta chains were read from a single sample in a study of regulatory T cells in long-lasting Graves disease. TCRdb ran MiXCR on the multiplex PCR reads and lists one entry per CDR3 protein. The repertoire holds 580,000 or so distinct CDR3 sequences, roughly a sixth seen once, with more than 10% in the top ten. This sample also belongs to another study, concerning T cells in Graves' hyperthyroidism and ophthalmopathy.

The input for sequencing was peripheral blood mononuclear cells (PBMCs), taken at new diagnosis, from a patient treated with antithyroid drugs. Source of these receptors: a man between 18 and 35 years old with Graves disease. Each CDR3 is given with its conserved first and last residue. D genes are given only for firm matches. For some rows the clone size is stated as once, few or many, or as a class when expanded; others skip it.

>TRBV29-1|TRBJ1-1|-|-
TGCAGTCTCGGGAGAGGGATCGGCACTGAAGCTTTCTTT
CSLGRGIGTEAFF
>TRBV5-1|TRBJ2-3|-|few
TGCGCCAGCAGCTCCGGGACTCCCAACACAGATACGCAGTATTTT
CASSSGTPNTDTQYF
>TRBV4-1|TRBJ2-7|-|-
TGCGCCAGCAGCCAAGATCCCGGGGCCGAGCAGTACTTC
CASSQDPGAEQYF
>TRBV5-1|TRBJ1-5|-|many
TGCGCCAGCAGGCTGGCCGGGAATAGCAATCAGCCCCAGCATTTT
CASRLAGNSNQPQHF
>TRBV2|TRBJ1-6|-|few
TGTGCCACCTCCCGGATGATTACGGAAAATTCACCCCTCCACTTT
CATSRMITENSPLHF
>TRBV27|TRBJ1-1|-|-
TGTGCCAGCACCCTAACAGGCAGGGCTTCTTCCGAAGCTTTCTTT
CASTLTGRASSEAFF
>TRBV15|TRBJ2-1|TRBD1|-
TGTGCCACCAGCACCTACAGGGGCGAGCAGTTCTTC
CATSTYRGEQFF
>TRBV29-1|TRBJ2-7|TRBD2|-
TGCAGCGTATTAAGACTAGCGGGAGTTCTATACGAGCAGTACTTC
CSVLRLAGVLYEQYF
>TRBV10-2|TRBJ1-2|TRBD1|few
TGCGCCAGCAGTCCACAGGGGGCGTATGGCTACACCTTC
CASSPQGAYGYTF
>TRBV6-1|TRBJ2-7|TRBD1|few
TGTGCCAGCAAGGGGGCGAAGCCGAGCTACGAGCAGTACTTC
CASKGAKPSYEQYF
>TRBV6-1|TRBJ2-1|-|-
TGTGCCAGCAGTGAAGAGACTAGATCTCATGAGCAGTTCTTC
CASSEETRSHEQFF